These T cell receptor beta chains were read from a single sample in a study of CD8+CD57+ T cells in acquired aplastic anemia. TCRdb independently ran MiXCR on the reads; one entry per CDR3 protein. The profile shows about 220,000 distinct CDR3 sequences, approximately 35% of them singletons. Material: sorted CD4+, CD8+, or CD8+CD57+ T cells (not recorded which) from PBMCs. The receptors shown here come from a human donor in good health, serving as a control. The CDR3 runs from the conserved cysteine through the conserved F or W. A D gene is named only where the DNA matches it firmly. A clone size is listed for some rows: how often the clone was seen (once, few, many), or a class if it is expanded.

J gene | D gene | clone size | V gene | CDR3 protein | CDR3 DNA
TRBJ2-3 | NA | many | TRBV7-2 | CASSQTRTDTQYF | TGTGCCAGCAGTCAAACCCGGACAGATACGCAGTATTTT
TRBJ1-2 | TRBD1 | few | TRBV27 | CASRPLPGTGDRGYTF | TGTGCCAGCAGGCCCCTTCCCGGGACAGGGGATCGGGGCTACACCTTC
TRBJ2-7 | NA | NA | TRBV24-1 | CATSDTVSGNEQYF | TGTGCCACCAGTGACACAGTTAGCGGTAACGAGCAGTACTTC
TRBJ2-5 | TRBD1 | few | TRBV12-3/TRBV12-4 | CASSFGAGGFRRETQYF | TGTGCCAGCAGCTTCGGCGCAGGGGGCTTTCGTCGGGAGACCCAGTACTTC
TRBJ2-1 | NA | NA | TRBV5-1 | CASSLTLDYNEQFF | TGCGCCAGCAGCTTGACCCTCGACTACAATGAGCAGTTCTTC
TRBJ2-5 | NA | NA | TRBV7-3 | CASSSGPGETQYF | TGTGCCAGCAGCTCGGGGCCGGGTGAGACCCAGTACTTC
TRBJ1-6 | NA | many | TRBV4-1 | CASSHATGNLGYSPLHF | TGCGCCAGCAGCCACGCGACAGGCAATCTTGGGTATTCACCCCTCCACTTT
TRBJ1-2 | NA | NA | TRBV2 | CASRKEGYFNYGYTF | TGTGCCAGCAGGAAAGAGGGTTACTTTAACTATGGCTACACCTTC
TRBJ2-5 | NA | NA | TRBV30 | CAWSVGRETQYF | TGTGCCTGGAGTGTTGGGCGAGAGACCCAGTACTTC
TRBJ2-5 | NA | few | TRBV5-4 | CASSLVAEQETQYF | TGTGCCAGCAGCTTGGTTGCAGAACAAGAGACCCAGTACTTC
TRBJ2-3 | TRBD2 | many | TRBV11-2 | CASSSGLAADTQYF | TGTGCCAGCAGCTCAGGACTAGCAGCAGATACGCAGTATTTT
TRBJ2-7 | NA | many | TRBV12-3/TRBV12-4 | CASSLAHAGRYF | TGTGCCAGCAGTTTAGCGCACGCGGGACGGTACTTC
TRBJ2-3 | NA | many | TRBV9 | CASSVVADTQYF | TGTGCCAGCAGCGTAGTAGCGGATACGCAGTATTTT
TRBJ2-7 | NA | few | TRBV5-1 | CASSLNIGSNFYERYF | TGCGCCAGCAGCTTGAATATCGGCAGCAACTTCTACGAGCGGTACTTC
TRBJ1-5 | NA | once | TRBV20-1 | CSAEGVGNQPQHF | TGCAGTGCAGAAGGAGTTGGCAATCAGCCCCAGCATTTT
TRBJ1-1 | TRBD1 | few | TRBV4-1 | CASSLRTGGITEAFF | TGCGCCAGCAGCCTGCGGACAGGCGGTATCACTGAAGCTTTCTTT
TRBJ1-1 | NA | many | TRBV5-5 | CASSLDGRGAFF | TGTGCCAGCAGCCTGGACGGGAGAGGAGCTTTCTTT
TRBJ2-5 | TRBD2 | once | TRBV3-1 | CASRQGLAGAETQYF | TGTGCCAGCAGGCAGGGACTAGCGGGGGCGGAGACCCAGTACTTC
TRBJ1-2 | NA | NA | TRBV18 | CASSPVLGPGDANYGYTF | TGTGCCAGCTCACCTGTCCTGGGACCGGGCGATGCTAACTATGGCTACACCTTC
TRBJ1-1 | NA | NA | TRBV6-2/TRBV6-3 | CAGKHWNTEAFF | TGTGCCGGAAAACACTGGAACACTGAAGCTTTCTTT
TRBJ1-2 | NA | many | TRBV3-1 | CASSQGQGGYTF | TGTGCCAGCAGCCAAGGGCAGGGGGGCTACACCTTC
TRBJ2-1 | TRBD2 | many | TRBV20-1 | CSVKRGANEQFF | TGCAGTGTAAAGCGGGGGGCCAATGAGCAGTTCTTC
TRBJ1-5 | TRBD1 | many | TRBV5-6 | CASSLLGQGNQPQHF | TGTGCCAGCAGCCTCCTGGGACAGGGTAATCAGCCCCAGCATTTT
TRBJ1-5 | NA | NA | TRBV4-1 | CASSRGQWSNQPQHF | TGCGCCAGCAGCCGCGGACAGTGGAGCAATCAGCCCCAGCATTTT
TRBJ2-2 | NA | NA | TRBV19 | CASSITLGTGELFF | TGTGCCAGTAGTATTACCCTTGGGACCGGGGAGCTGTTTTTT
TRBJ1-5 | NA | NA | TRBV4-1 | CASSQVRGGLDQPQHF | TGCGCCAGCAGCCAAGTAAGGGGGGGTCTAGATCAGCCCCAGCATTTT
TRBJ2-7 | NA | many | TRBV12-3/TRBV12-4 | CASSLVWDTFYEQYF | TGTGCCAGCAGTTTAGTTTGGGACACTTTCTACGAGCAGTACTTC
TRBJ2-1 | TRBD1 | few | TRBV4-2 | CASSQGGTGGAYNEQFF | TGTGCCAGCAGCCAAGGGGGGACAGGGGGCGCATACAATGAGCAGTTCTTC
TRBJ1-6 | TRBD1 | NA | TRBV14 | CASSQDFPTRQGTNSPLHF | TGTGCCAGCAGCCAAGATTTCCCAACCAGACAGGGGACTAATTCACCCCTCCACTTT
TRBJ2-7 | NA | many | TRBV5-1 | CASSLEVTSYEQYF | TGCGCCAGCAGCTTGGAGGTCACATCCTACGAGCAGTACTTC
TRBJ2-3 | NA | many | TRBV20-1 | CSARDPGPTDTQYF | TGCAGTGCTAGAGATCCGGGGCCCACAGATACGCAGTATTTT
TRBJ2-7 | NA | many | TRBV12-3/TRBV12-4 | CASTQVLGYEQYF | TGTGCCAGCACCCAAGTCTTAGGCTACGAGCAGTACTTC
TRBJ1-3 | NA | NA | TRBV14 | CASSRRGFSGNTIYF | TGTGCCAGCAGCCGGAGAGGGTTCTCTGGAAACACCATATATTTT
TRBJ2-1 | TRBD2 | NA | TRBV5-4 | CASRSGLAGGYNEQFF | TGTGCCAGCAGATCGGGACTAGCGGGGGGTTACAATGAGCAGTTCTTC
TRBJ2-3 | TRBD1 | few | TRBV3-1 | CASRRTGSDEDTQYF | TGTGCCAGCAGACGGACAGGCTCTGATGAAGATACGCAGTATTTT